This section outlines one T cell receptor (beta chain) sequence together with its context. Germline V gives CDR1 MNHEY, CDR2 SMNVEV (reference sequence). V was clipped by 8 bases and J by 4 bases; unmatched bases: 9. This CDR3 has 15 residues. Via MiXCR, TCRdb re-called the RT-PCR reads, giving one row per CDR3 protein. The sample carries about 680,000 distinct CDR3 sequences, approximately 14% recorded once. Specimen: memory CD4+ T cells from blood. V and J are TRBV27 and TRBJ1-1, with 11 bases matching TRBD1. This TCR was recovered from a female donor in good health, serving as a healthy control. CDR3 in amino acids: CASALRDRGTTEAFF. The CDR3 DNA follows: TGTGCCAGCGCCCTTAGGGACAGGGGGACCACTGAAGCTTTCTTT.